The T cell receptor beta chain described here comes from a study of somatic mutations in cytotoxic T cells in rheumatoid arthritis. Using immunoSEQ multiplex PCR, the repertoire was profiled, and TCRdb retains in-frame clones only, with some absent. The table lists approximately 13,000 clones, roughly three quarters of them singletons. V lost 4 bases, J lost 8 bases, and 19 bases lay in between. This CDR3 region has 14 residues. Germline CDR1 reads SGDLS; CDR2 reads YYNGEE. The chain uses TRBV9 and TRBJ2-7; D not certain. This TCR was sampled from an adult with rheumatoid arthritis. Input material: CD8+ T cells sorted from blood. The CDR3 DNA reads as TGTGCCAGCAGCCCGACGGTTACGGGTCCCAAGCAGTACTTC. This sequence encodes CASSPTVTGPKQYF.